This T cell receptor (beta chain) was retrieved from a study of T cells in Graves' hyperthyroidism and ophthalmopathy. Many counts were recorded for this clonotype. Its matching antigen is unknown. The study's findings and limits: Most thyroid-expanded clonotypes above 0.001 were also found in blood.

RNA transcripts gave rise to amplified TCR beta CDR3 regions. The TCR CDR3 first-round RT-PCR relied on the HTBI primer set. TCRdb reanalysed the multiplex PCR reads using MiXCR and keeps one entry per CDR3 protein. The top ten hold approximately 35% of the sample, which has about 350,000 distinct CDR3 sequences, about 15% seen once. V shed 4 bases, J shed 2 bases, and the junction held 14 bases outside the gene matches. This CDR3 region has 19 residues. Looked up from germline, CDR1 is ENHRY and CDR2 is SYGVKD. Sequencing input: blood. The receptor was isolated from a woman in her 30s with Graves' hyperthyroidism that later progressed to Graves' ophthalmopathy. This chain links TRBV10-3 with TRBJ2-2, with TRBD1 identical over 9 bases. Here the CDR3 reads CAISGRAAPGQGNTGELFF. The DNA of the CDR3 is TGTGCCATCAGTGGACGTGCCGCACCGGGACAGGGCAACACCGGGGAGCTGTTTTTT.